This TCR beta chain originates from a study of beta chain features in type 1 diabetes. Study summary: Sorted cells from all samples, numbering some 99,000,000, were examined. Overall study findings and caveats: Moderately but significantly shorter TCRB CDR3s were found in Type 1 diabetes patients in all four CD4+ subsets.

The sequenced template was cDNA made from the entire isolated RNA. Profiling relied on immunoSEQ multiplex PCR, and the TCRdb table lists in-frame clones only, not all of them. This sample has approximately 280,000 clones, with 15% found just once. This clone has just a few counts. The antigen remains unidentified. Germline trimming cut 1 base from V and 6 bases from J; bases unmatched to any gene: 8. Germline CDR1 and CDR2: SGHTA and FQGNSA. The CDR3 loop spans 15 amino acids. The sequence came from a man in his late teens or twenties with type 1 diabetes. What was sequenced was naive CD4+ T cells from blood. The V call is TRBV7-2, the J call TRBJ2-7, with 8 bases matching TRBD2. This CDR3 reads CASSLEQAGVGEQYF. For the CDR3, the DNA is TGTGCCAGCAGCTTAGAGCAAGCGGGAGTCGGCGAGCAGTACTTC. The full variable domain, with the rest looked up from reference TRBV7-2 and TRBJ2-7, is GAGVSQSPSNKVTEKGKDVELRCDPISGHTALYWYRQSLGQGLEFLIYFQGNSAPDKSGLPSDRFSAERTGGSVSTLTIQRTQQEDSAVYLCASSLEQAGVGEQYFGPGTRLTVT.